One and the same sample provided the 21 T cell receptor beta chains below, sequenced in a study of blood T cell repertoires in COVID-19. Libraries were prepared by immunoSEQ multiplex PCR; TCRdb keeps only in-frame clonotypes and omits some of them. The sample records a few hundred thousand clones, 70% to 90% being singletons. The source material was peripheral blood. Source of these receptors: a man aged 60 to 69 who had recovered from COVID-19.

The rearrangement links TRBV4-1 to TRBJ1-1, with TRBD1 as a possible D gene (5 bases). V was trimmed by 0 bases and J by 4 bases, leaving 12 bases between them. Per the germline V gene, CDR1 is MGHRA and CDR2 is YSYEKL. CDR3 length: 15 amino acids. The CDR3 reads CASSQDQGLGTEAFF. Written as DNA, the CDR3 is TGCGCCAGCAGCCAAGATCAGGGTTTGGGCACTGAAGCTTTCTTT.

The chain combines TRBV19 with TRBJ2-7; D might be TRBD1 (6 bases). Germline CDR1 LNHDA, CDR2 SQIVND (reference sequence). The CDR3 sequence is 15 residues long. Between the trimmed V and J ends, which lost 1 base and 1 base, there was a span of 11 bases. Written as DNA, the CDR3 is TGTGCCAGTAGTATAGTTTTTGGACAGTCCTACGAGCAGTACTTC. Its translation: CASSIVFGQSYEQYF.

The chain employs TRBV19 and TRBJ2-4; 9 bases are shared with TRBD2. Unmatched junction bases numbered 23, after V lost 4 bases and J lost 1 base. The CDR3 is 22 amino acids. Per germline, CDR1 LNHDA and CDR2 SQIVND (reference sequence). CDR3 amino acids: CASSKGAGPAGGRRVAKNIQYF. The CDR3 DNA reads as TGTGCCAGTAGTAAAGGGGCCGGTCCGGCGGGGGGGCGACGGGTTGCCAAAAACATTCAGTACTTC.

The gene calls are TRBV3-1 (or the pseudogene TRBV3-2) and TRBJ1-1, with a possible D match to TRBD1 (6 bases). Trimming left V 1 base short and J 7 bases short, with 13 bases between. Looked up from germline, CDR1 is LGHDT and CDR2 is YNNKEL (reference sequence). This CDR3 contains 14 residues. The CDR3 coding sequence is TGTGCCAGCAGCCAAGGGTTGCGGACAGATGAAGCTTTCTTT. Translation: CASSQGLRTDEAFF.

The rearrangement uses TRBV7-9 and TRBJ1-6; 8 bases line up with TRBD1. The CDR3 has 17 residues. Germline CDR1 reads SEHNR; CDR2 reads FQNEAQ (reference sequence). The J segment lost 5 bases and the V segment lost 4 bases, leaving 10 bases of the junction unmatched. Here the CDR3 reads CASSSQGGPVNNSPLHF. For the CDR3, the DNA is TGTGCCAGCAGCTCACAGGGGGGGCCGGTTAATAATTCACCCCTCCACTTT. The whole variable domain, remainder taken from reference TRBV7-9 and TRBJ1-6, is DTGVSQNPRHKITKRGQNVTFRCDPISEHNRLYWYRQTLGQGPEFLTYFQNEAQLEKSRLLSDRFSAERPKGSFSTLEIQRTEQGDSAMYLCASSSQGGPVNNSPLHFGNGTRLTVT.

J is TRBJ2-2 and V is TRBV4-1; perhaps TRBD1 as D (5 bases). V was shortened by 4 bases and J by 6 bases, with 15 bases between the two germline ends. The CDR3 length is 15 residues. Germline V CDR1 and CDR2: MGHRA, YSYEKL. Here the CDR3 DNA reads TGCGCCAGCAGCCGATCTTCAGGGTGGGCCGGGGAGCTGTTTTTT. Protein product: CASSRSSGWAGELFF.

This clone was seen once. The rearrangement links TRBV9 to TRBJ2-5, with 7 nucleotides matching TRBD1. The CDR3 covers 14 residues. The germline CDR1 and CDR2 sequences are SGDLS and YYNGEE. Trimming cost V 0 bases and J 6 bases; bases outside gene matches: 5. CDR3 coding DNA: TGTGCCAGCAGCGTAGGGGACAGTCCACAGACCCAGTACTTC. Translating gives CASSVGDSPQTQYF.

The V gene is TRBV19, the J gene TRBJ2-2, with D maybe TRBD2 (6 bases). The germline V and J ends were trimmed by 3 bases and 0 bases, with 17 bases remaining between them. The germline gives CDR1 LNHDA, CDR2 SQIVND (reference sequence). This CDR3 is 18 amino acids long. CDR3 sequence (DNA): TGTGCCAGTAGTATGGAGGGACGGGCGTTCGCGAACACCGGGGAGCTGTTTTTT. This encodes CASSMEGRAFANTGELFF.

With respect to this clone: Within the sample, other DNA sequences also encode this same CDR3. The chain joins TRBV12-3 or TRBV12-4 to TRBJ1-1; D uncertain. The CDR3 loop spans 11 amino acids. With 6 bases removed from V and 2 bases from J, the gap between germline ends came to 4 bases. The CDR3 DNA reads TGTGCCAGCAGACAAAACACTGAAGCTTTCTTT. Translated, it gives CASRQNTEAFF.

This chain links TRBV7-8 with TRBJ2-2; weak D call: TRBD2 (6 bases). The CDR3 runs to 17 residues. V was pared by 0 bases and J by 5 bases, with 16 bases between. The germline V gene encodes CDR1 SGHVS and CDR2 FQNEAQ. CDR3 DNA sequence: TGTGCCAGCAGCTTAGCCCCCGGGGGAGGTAGGACCGGGGAGCTGTTTTTT. Its translation is CASSLAPGGGRTGELFF.

CDR3 residues: CASSPPGRGHFYGYTF. The CDR3 bases are TGTGCCAGCAGCCCACCGGGCAGGGGGCATTTCTATGGCTACACCTTC. The genes are TRBV3-1 (or the pseudogene TRBV3-2) and TRBJ1-2; TRBD1 matches at 8 bases. The CDR3 is 16 residues long. The V gene's germline CDR1 is LGHDT and CDR2 YNNKEL (reference sequence). Germline trimming cut 4 bases from V and 4 bases from J; bases unmatched to any gene: 11.

The chain employs TRBV7-9 and TRBJ1-5; unclear D gene. The V end was cut by 1 base, the J end by 6 bases, with 7 bases between. CDR1 is SEHNR, CDR2 FQNEAQ, per germline (reference sequence). This CDR3 has 13 residues. The chain's CDR3 is CASSLGSGQPQHF. DNA for the CDR3: TGTGCCAGCAGCTTAGGGTCAGGTCAGCCCCAGCATTTT.

The rearrangement joins TRBV14 to TRBJ1-1; the match to TRBD1 covers 8 bases. The V segment lost 1 base and the J segment 11 bases; nucleotides outside the gene matches: 9. This CDR3 is 14 amino acids long. CDR1 is SGHDN, CDR2 FVKESK, per germline. The CDR3 spells CASSQAGAGGRAFF. The CDR3 nucleotides are TGTGCCAGCAGCCAAGCAGGGGCAGGGGGCCGTGCTTTCTTT.

The chain uses TRBV7-3 and TRBJ2-1, with D tentatively TRBD2 (7 bases). The CDR3 loop spans 16 amino acids. The V gene lost 0 bases and the J gene lost 7 bases, with 16 bases spanning the gap. The germline V gene has CDR1 SGHTA and CDR2 FQGTGA. CDR3 DNA: TGTGCCAGCAGCTTAACGAGGGGGACTACAAGGAATGAGCAGTTCTTC. It specifies CASSLTRGTTRNEQFF.

The chain recombines TRBV5-1 with TRBJ2-4, with a tentative D call TRBD1 (6 bases). The CDR3 sequence is 21 residues long. The V gene lost 3 bases and the J gene lost 0 bases, with 28 bases spanning the gap. Germline CDR1 SGHRS, CDR2 YFSETQ. This chain's CDR3 is CASSSSAGQTIDRVAKNIQYF. CDR3 sequence (DNA): TGCGCCAGCAGCTCGTCCGCCGGACAGACCATAGATCGGGTAGCCAAAAACATTCAGTACTTC.

The rearrangement uses TRBV28 and TRBJ1-4, with unresolved D. Germline V CDR1 and CDR2: MDHEN, SYDVKM. The CDR3 length is 15 residues. V gave up 6 bases and J gave up 0 bases, with 11 bases separating them. Here the CDR3 DNA reads TGTGCCAGCAGGAACAGTTACCCAACTAATGAAAAACTGTTTTTT. As protein: CASRNSYPTNEKLFF.

This chain joins TRBV24-1 and TRBJ1-2, with D unclear. CDR1 is KGHDR and CDR2 is SFDVKD in the germline V gene. The V gene lost 9 bases and the J gene lost 8 bases, with 15 bases spanning the gap. This CDR3 spans 12 amino acids. CDR3 in DNA: TGTGCCACCCGACCGGGCACGGGGGGCTACACCTTC. This translates into CATRPGTGGYTF.

This rearrangement joins TRBV5-6 to TRBJ1-1, with 7 positions matching TRBD1. With V trimmed by 2 bases and J by 2 bases, 9 bases remained unmatched. This CDR3 contains 16 residues. CDR1 is SGHDT and CDR2 is YYEEEE in the germline V gene. The CDR3 DNA reads as TGTGCCAGCAGCTTAGAACAGGGGATTGACAACACTGAAGCTTTCTTT. Amino acids: CASSLEQGIDNTEAFF.

This sequence joins TRBV7-9 and TRBJ2-5; D might be TRBD2 (6 bases). The CDR3 is 13 residues long. From germline, CDR1 is SEHNR and CDR2 FQNEAQ (reference sequence). Deletions cut 6 bases from V and 2 bases from J, with 10 bases between. The CDR3: CASRRREQETQYF. The CDR3 bases are TGTGCCAGCAGGAGACGGGAGCAAGAGACCCAGTACTTC.

As concerns this clone: This same CDR3 is encoded by further DNA sequences in the sample. The chain carries TRBV6-1 and TRBJ1-5; D remains unclear. The V gene lost 3 bases and the J gene lost 1 base, with 4 bases spanning the gap. The germline gives CDR1 MNHNS, CDR2 SASEGT. The CDR3 runs to 13 residues. Written as DNA, the CDR3 is TGTGCCAGCAGTGACAGAAGCAATCAGCCCCAGCATTTT. This codes for CASSDRSNQPQHF.

The chain couples TRBV30 to TRBJ2-3, with 7 bases fitting TRBD2. The CDR3 contains 13 residues. Germline assignment: CDR1 GTSNPN and CDR2 SVGIG (reference sequence). With V trimmed by 3 bases and J by 3 bases, 3 bases remained unmatched. The CDR3 is CAWRGAGTDTQYF. CDR3 DNA sequence: TGTGCCTGGAGGGGAGCGGGAACAGATACGCAGTATTTT.